These T cell receptor beta chains were read from a single sample in a study of response to subunit inactivated influenza vaccine. TCRdb recomputed calls from the RT-PCR reads with MiXCR, one row per CDR3 protein. Counted here are over 750,000 distinct CDR3 sequences, less than 25% occurring once; the ten biggest clones make up more than 8.5%. The sample here was PBMCs from blood, taken around 5 days after vaccination. These receptors all stem from a man aged 50 to 60 who received an inactivated influenza vaccine. Both conserved end residues are part of each CDR3. A D gene is named only where the DNA matches it firmly. Only part of the rows carry a size: once, few, many, or a class if the clone is expanded.

abundance: few
j_gene: TRBJ2-7
v_gene: TRBV4-3
d_gene: -
len: 14
CDR3aa: CASSQDPVAYEQYF
CDR3nt: TGCGCCAGCAGCCAAGATCCCGTGGCCTACGAGCAGTACTTC

abundance: -
j_gene: TRBJ2-1
v_gene: TRBV20-1
d_gene: -
len: 15
CDR3aa: CSARVGRSSYNEQFF
CDR3nt: TGCAGTGCTAGAGTTGGGAGGTCTTCCTACAATGAGCAGTTCTTC

abundance: many
j_gene: TRBJ2-3
v_gene: TRBV7-2
d_gene: TRBD1
len: 15
CDR3aa: CASSLGQGYTDTQYF
CDR3nt: TGTGCCAGCAGCTTGGGACAGGGATACACAGATACGCAGTATTTT

abundance: -
j_gene: TRBJ1-6
v_gene: TRBV6-5
d_gene: TRBD1
len: 15
CDR3aa: CASSYSGQVISPLHF
CDR3nt: TGTGCCAGCAGTTACTCGGGACAGGTGATCTCCCCCCTCCACTTT

abundance: -
j_gene: TRBJ2-7
v_gene: TRBV10-3
d_gene: TRBD2
len: 15
CDR3aa: CAISRDGRIPYEQYF
CDR3nt: TGTGCCATCAGCCGAGACGGGAGGATTCCCTACGAGCAGTACTTC

abundance: -
j_gene: TRBJ2-2
v_gene: TRBV12-3/TRBV12-4
d_gene: -
len: 13
CDR3aa: CASIPGRAGELFF
CDR3nt: TGTGCCAGCATTCCTGGAAGGGCCGGGGAGCTGTTTTTT

abundance: many
j_gene: TRBJ2-3
v_gene: TRBV5-1
d_gene: -
len: 14
CDR3aa: CASSLRHLTDTQYF
CDR3nt: TGCGCCAGCTCTCTCCGACATCTCACAGATACGCAGTATTTT

abundance: few
j_gene: TRBJ2-1
v_gene: TRBV15
d_gene: -
len: 16
CDR3aa: CATSRWTNPTVDEQFF
CDR3nt: TGTGCCACCAGCAGATGGACTAACCCCACGGTCGATGAGCAGTTCTTC

abundance: -
j_gene: TRBJ2-1
v_gene: TRBV7-2
d_gene: TRBD2
len: 14
CDR3aa: CASSSGLAGSEQFF
CDR3nt: TGTGCCAGCAGCTCCGGACTAGCGGGATCTGAGCAGTTCTTC

abundance: -
j_gene: TRBJ2-5
v_gene: TRBV6-6
d_gene: TRBD1
len: 12
CDR3aa: CASRSGGETQYF
CDR3nt: TGTGCCAGCAGATCAGGGGGAGAGACCCAGTACTTC

abundance: -
j_gene: TRBJ2-3
v_gene: TRBV20-1
d_gene: TRBD2
len: 14
CDR3aa: CSASTGGSADTQYF
CDR3nt: TGCAGTGCCTCAACTGGCGGGAGTGCAGATACGCAGTATTTT

abundance: -
j_gene: TRBJ2-7
v_gene: TRBV29-1
d_gene: TRBD2
len: 13
CDR3aa: CSVVASGSYEQYF
CDR3nt: TGCAGCGTTGTGGCTAGCGGGTCCTACGAGCAGTACTTC

abundance: -
j_gene: TRBJ2-3
v_gene: TRBV6-5
d_gene: TRBD1
len: 17
CDR3aa: CASSYPGTGKVADTQYF
CDR3nt: TGTGCCAGCAGTTACCCAGGGACAGGGAAGGTGGCAGATACGCAGTATTTT

abundance: few
j_gene: TRBJ1-3
v_gene: TRBV6-2/TRBV6-3
d_gene: -
len: 15
CDR3aa: CASSYGSSSGNTIYF
CDR3nt: TGTGCCAGCAGTTACGGCAGCTCCTCTGGAAACACCATATATTTT

abundance: few
j_gene: TRBJ2-2
v_gene: TRBV7-2
d_gene: TRBD1
len: 15
CDR3aa: CASSPQGAVTGELFF
CDR3nt: TGTGCCAGCAGCCCCCAGGGGGCGGTCACCGGGGAGCTGTTTTTT

abundance: few
j_gene: TRBJ2-1
v_gene: TRBV5-1
d_gene: -
len: 15
CDR3aa: CASNHSARSYNEQFF
CDR3nt: TGCGCCAGCAATCATAGCGCCCGCTCCTACAATGAGCAGTTCTTC

abundance: -
j_gene: TRBJ2-7
v_gene: TRBV2
d_gene: TRBD2
len: 16
CDR3aa: CASRAPRLAGFSGQYF
CDR3nt: TGTGCCAGCAGGGCCCCCCGGCTAGCGGGATTTTCTGGGCAGTACTTC

abundance: few
j_gene: TRBJ1-1
v_gene: TRBV7-2
d_gene: -
len: 15
CDR3aa: CASSLDGSLNTEAFF
CDR3nt: TGTGCCAGCAGCTTAGATGGCAGCTTAAACACTGAAGCTTTCTTT

abundance: few
j_gene: TRBJ2-1
v_gene: TRBV20-1
d_gene: TRBD2
len: 16
CDR3aa: CSARPSGREFYNEQFF
CDR3nt: TGCAGTGCTAGGCCTAGCGGGAGGGAGTTCTACAATGAGCAGTTCTTC

abundance: -
j_gene: TRBJ2-3
v_gene: TRBV9
d_gene: -
len: 17
CDR3aa: CASSGRIAVESTDTQYF
CDR3nt: TGTGCCAGCAGCGGAAGAATAGCGGTTGAAAGCACAGATACGCAGTATTTT

abundance: -
j_gene: TRBJ1-6
v_gene: TRBV7-2
d_gene: -
len: 15
CDR3aa: CASSYDSFLNSPLHF
CDR3nt: TGTGCCAGCAGCTACGACAGCTTCCTTAATTCACCCCTCCACTTT

abundance: few
j_gene: TRBJ2-7
v_gene: TRBV6-2/TRBV6-3
d_gene: -
len: 15
CDR3aa: CASSYLQGPTYEQYF
CDR3nt: TGTGCCAGCAGTTATTTGCAGGGACCCACCTACGAGCAGTACTTC

abundance: few
j_gene: TRBJ2-5
v_gene: TRBV28
d_gene: TRBD2
len: 16
CDR3aa: CASSPASGGYQETQYF
CDR3nt: TGTGCCAGCAGCCCGGCTAGCGGGGGGTACCAAGAGACCCAGTACTTC

abundance: -
j_gene: TRBJ1-4
v_gene: TRBV27
d_gene: -
len: 14
CDR3aa: CASSLGTPTSGLFF
CDR3nt: TGTGCCAGCAGTTTAGGGACACCGACTTCGGGATTGTTTTTT

abundance: -
j_gene: TRBJ2-3
v_gene: TRBV4-3
d_gene: -
len: 17
CDR3aa: CASSRQTPGSNTDTQYF
CDR3nt: TGCGCCAGCAGCCGCCAAACCCCAGGGTCAAACACAGATACGCAGTATTTT

abundance: few
j_gene: TRBJ2-4
v_gene: TRBV12-3/TRBV12-4
d_gene: -
len: 12
CDR3aa: CASSFEGNIQYF
CDR3nt: TGTGCCAGCAGTTTCGAGGGAAACATTCAGTACTTC

abundance: few
j_gene: TRBJ2-2
v_gene: TRBV6-1
d_gene: -
len: 14
CDR3aa: CASSVRIGSGELFF
CDR3nt: TGTGCCAGCAGCGTTAGGATAGGGTCCGGGGAGCTGTTTTTT

abundance: few
j_gene: TRBJ1-1
v_gene: TRBV5-1
d_gene: -
len: 14
CDR3aa: CASSIPSSDTEAFF
CDR3nt: TGCGCCAGCAGCATTCCCTCCAGCGACACTGAAGCTTTCTTT

abundance: -
j_gene: TRBJ2-7
v_gene: TRBV20-1
d_gene: -
len: 13
CDR3aa: CSAGEPLSYEQYF
CDR3nt: TGCAGTGCCGGCGAGCCCCTCTCCTACGAGCAGTACTTC

abundance: -
j_gene: TRBJ2-3
v_gene: TRBV12-3/TRBV12-4
d_gene: TRBD1
len: 14
CDR3aa: CASSPGGIADTQYF
CDR3nt: TGTGCCAGCAGCCCAGGGGGCATAGCAGATACGCAGTATTTT

abundance: few
j_gene: TRBJ2-5
v_gene: TRBV29-1
d_gene: TRBD2
len: 14
CDR3aa: CSVTGTSGIETQYF
CDR3nt: TGCAGCGTGACCGGGACTAGCGGGATTGAGACCCAGTACTTC

abundance: few
j_gene: TRBJ1-2
v_gene: TRBV7-2
d_gene: -
len: 14
CDR3aa: CASSLRGALHGYTF
CDR3nt: TGTGCCAGCAGCTTAAGAGGGGCCCTTCATGGCTACACCTTC

abundance: many
j_gene: TRBJ1-1
v_gene: TRBV12-3/TRBV12-4
d_gene: -
len: 15
CDR3aa: CASSLSQGMNTEAFF
CDR3nt: TGTGCCAGCAGTTTATCTCAGGGGATGAACACTGAAGCTTTCTTT

abundance: -
j_gene: TRBJ2-1
v_gene: TRBV29-1
d_gene: TRBD2
len: 17
CDR3aa: CSVEGPRTSGRYNEQFF
CDR3nt: TGCAGCGTTGAAGGCCCCAGGACTAGCGGGCGTTACAATGAGCAGTTCTTC

abundance: -
j_gene: TRBJ2-7
v_gene: TRBV3-1
d_gene: TRBD1
len: 15
CDR3aa: CASSQVGTDSYEQYF
CDR3nt: TGTGCCAGCAGCCAAGTTGGGACAGACTCCTACGAGCAGTACTTC